These 27 T cell receptor beta chains share one sample of origin, sequenced in a study of blood T cell repertoires in COVID-19. Clones were sequenced by immunoSEQ multiplex PCR, and TCRdb holds only the in-frame ones, with some missing. Of hundreds of thousands of clones in the sample, about 90% were seen once. Sequencing was done on a sample of PBMCs or T cells enriched from blood (not recorded which). The receptors here all came from a woman aged 18-29 years with acute COVID-19.

The chain couples TRBV27 to TRBJ2-1; 12 positions match TRBD1. Trimming took 6 bases from V and 8 from J; bases not matched to a gene: 11. CDR1 is MNHEY, CDR2 SMNVEV, per germline (reference sequence). The CDR3 runs to 16 residues. CDR3 DNA: TGTGCCAGCAGGCCTGTGGGGGACAGGGGGCATGATGAGCAGTTCTTC. This gives the protein CASRPVGDRGHDEQFF.

This chain joins TRBV18 and TRBJ2-1; D call uncertain. Trimming stripped 3 bases from V and 0 bases from J, with 21 bases between. Germline loops: CDR1 KGHSH, CDR2 LQKENI. The CDR3 runs to 19 residues. This chain's CDR3 is CASSPGIPQLRSSYNEQFF. CDR3 in DNA: TGTGCCAGCTCACCCGGAATTCCTCAACTGAGGAGCTCCTACAATGAGCAGTTCTTC.

CDR3 DNA: TGTGCCAGCAGCCCCCCGGGAGCCCCTTCCTACGAGCAGTACTTC. Protein: CASSPPGAPSYEQYF. The chain has TRBV11-2 and TRBJ2-7; D is perhaps TRBD2 (6 bases). The CDR3 is made up of 15 amino acids. Trimming stripped 5 bases from V and 1 base from J, with 15 bases between. Germline lookup yields CDR1 SGHAT and CDR2 FQNNGV.

In regard to this clone: Other DNA sequences in the sample encode the same CDR3. The chain links TRBV12-3 or TRBV12-4 to TRBJ1-5, with D possibly matching TRBD1 (5 bases). The CDR3 extends over 13 amino acids. Trimming took 0 bases from V and 7 from J, leaving 7 bases between them. The chain's CDR3 is CASSLAGGQPQHF. The DNA for the CDR3 is TGTGCCAGCAGTTTAGCCGGGGGACAGCCCCAGCATTTT.

V is TRBV29-1 and J is TRBJ2-7; 7 nucleotides agree with TRBD1. In germline, CDR1 is SQVTM, CDR2 ANQGSEA. The CDR3 loop spans 12 amino acids. Germline trimming cut 7 bases from V and 2 bases from J; bases unmatched to any gene: 5. The CDR3 region is CSARTGPYEQYF. The CDR3 DNA sequence: TGCAGCGCTCGGACAGGACCCTACGAGCAGTACTTC.

The chain has TRBV19 and TRBJ2-7; TRBD1 matches 8 bases. The CDR3 totals 12 residues. V gave up 10 bases and J gave up 2 bases; unmatched junction bases: 4. From germline, CDR1 is LNHDA and CDR2 SQIVND (reference sequence). The CDR3 region has the DNA TGTGCCACCCAGGGGGCCCCCTACGAGCAGTACTTC. Encoded protein: CATQGAPYEQYF.

The gene calls are TRBV19 and TRBJ1-3, with D perhaps TRBD1 (6 bases). V was trimmed by 6 bases and J by 0 bases, leaving 12 bases between them. The CDR3 is 15 residues long. Per germline, CDR1 LNHDA and CDR2 SQIVND (reference sequence). CDR3 in amino acids: CASSQGTGSGNTIYF. The CDR3 DNA is TGTGCCAGTAGCCAGGGGACCGGCTCTGGAAACACCATATATTTT.

The chain combines TRBV27 with TRBJ1-1; perhaps TRBD1 as D (6 bases). The CDR3 spans 16 residues. Per germline, CDR1 MNHEY and CDR2 SMNVEV (reference sequence). Trimming removed 0 bases from V and 1 base from J, with 12 bases in between. For the CDR3, the DNA is TGTGCCAGCAGTTTATCGGTGGCGGACAGGAACACTGAAGCTTTCTTT. Protein product: CASSLSVADRNTEAFF.

This sequence joins TRBV5-1 and TRBJ1-2, with D possibly being TRBD1 (5 bases). The germline V and J ends were trimmed by 2 bases and 8 bases, with 10 bases remaining between them. Looked up from germline, CDR1 is SGHRS and CDR2 is YFSETQ. The CDR3 runs 12 residues. CDR3 region: CASSFGGDGYTF. CDR3 DNA: TGCGCCAGCAGCTTCGGGGGTGACGGCTACACCTTC.

The CDR3 DNA reads TGTGCCAGCAGTTTTAAAGGGGGCACCTATGGCTACACCTTC. Translated: CASSFKGGTYGYTF. This chain connects TRBV27 to TRBJ1-2, with 7 bases aligning to TRBD1. CDR3 length: 14 amino acids. CDR1 is MNHEY, CDR2 SMNVEV, per germline (reference sequence). The ends lost 3 bases at V and 4 bases at J; junction bases unmatched: 5.

The chain links TRBV28 to TRBJ1-1, with D maybe TRBD1 (6 bases). This CDR3 has 12 residues. The V gene lost 10 bases and the J gene lost 1 base, with 10 bases spanning the gap. Germline V CDR1 and CDR2: MDHEN, SYDVKM. The CDR3 spells CAIGRGNTEAFF. The CDR3 nucleotides are TGTGCCATAGGCAGGGGGAACACTGAAGCTTTCTTT.

The chain links TRBV3-1 (or the pseudogene TRBV3-2) to TRBJ2-1, with 16 bases aligning to TRBD2. CDR3 length: 19 amino acids. Trimming cost V 4 bases and J 7 bases; bases outside gene matches: 13. The germline V gene encodes CDR1 LGHDT and CDR2 YNNKEL (reference sequence). The CDR3 spells CASSRDGTSGRVVSNEQFF. The CDR3 DNA reads as TGTGCCAGCAGCCGGGATGGGACTAGCGGGAGGGTAGTTTCAAATGAGCAGTTCTTC.

The chain couples TRBV9 to TRBJ1-6, with TRBD1 as a possible D gene (6 bases). Per germline, CDR1 SGDLS and CDR2 YYNGEE. Deletions cut 3 bases from V and 7 bases from J, with 14 bases between. CDR3 length: 15 amino acids. CDR3 protein: CASSATGLRNSPLHF. In DNA, the CDR3 is TGTGCCAGCAGCGCCACAGGGTTGAGGAATTCACCCCTCCACTTT.

V is TRBV5-1 and J is TRBJ2-2, with D perhaps TRBD1 (5 bases). Germline V lookup: CDR1 SGHRS, CDR2 YFSETQ. This CDR3 contains 12 residues. V was cut by 2 bases and J by 8 bases, with 7 bases left in between. This CDR3 reads CASSLGAGELFF. CDR3 nucleotides: TGCGCCAGCAGCTTAGGGGCAGGGGAGCTGTTTTTT.

The chain carries TRBV12-5 and TRBJ2-3; D is ambiguous. The V gene's germline CDR1 is LGHNT and CDR2 FRNRAP. V lost 3 bases to trimming and J lost 0 bases, with 7 bases between them. The CDR3 contains 14 residues. The chain's CDR3 is CASGFGSSTDTQYF. The CDR3 DNA reads TGTGCTAGTGGTTTTGGCTCTAGCACAGATACGCAGTATTTT.

This chain links TRBV24-1 with TRBJ1-5; 8 bases align to TRBD1. This CDR3 region has 16 residues. From germline, CDR1 is KGHDR and CDR2 SFDVKD. Trimming removed 4 bases from V and 2 bases from J; junction bases left unmatched: 6. CDR3 DNA: TGTGCCACCAGTGACCCCGGACAGGGAGGCAATCAGCCCCAGCATTTT. This gives the protein CATSDPGQGGNQPQHF.

The V call is TRBV28, the J call TRBJ1-5; TRBD1 aligns across 8 bases. The CDR3 covers 15 residues. From germline, CDR1 is MDHEN and CDR2 SYDVKM. Trimming took 7 bases from V and 0 from J; bases not matched to a gene: 5. As DNA, the CDR3 is TGTGCCAGCATTTCAGGGGGCTTTAGCAATCAGCCCCAGCATTTT. Protein sequence: CASISGGFSNQPQHF.

The chain couples TRBV5-1 to TRBJ2-7, with 9 bases matching TRBD1. From germline, CDR1 is SGHRS and CDR2 YFSETQ. With 4 bases clipped from V and 0 bases from J, the junction kept 11 bases outside the gene matches. The CDR3 is 17 residues long. CDR3 sequence (DNA): TGCGCCAGCAGCACGGGACAGGGTTACTTTCGCTCCTACGAGCAGTACTTC. This encodes CASSTGQGYFRSYEQYF.

This chain joins TRBV25-1 and TRBJ1-1; TRBD1 is a possible D gene (6 bases). Trimming pared 9 bases from V and 0 bases from J, leaving 11 bases between. Germline values: CDR1 MGHDK, CDR2 SYGVNS. The CDR3 is 13 residues long. The CDR3 coding sequence is TGTGCCAGTTGCTCAGGGGTGAACACTGAAGCTTTCTTT. Translated, it gives CASCSGVNTEAFF.

V usage is TRBV11-3 and J usage is TRBJ1-1; no definite D call. The germline V gene encodes CDR1 SGHNT and CDR2 YENEEA. The CDR3 totals 13 residues. Trimming removed 5 bases at V and 5 bases at J, with 12 bases between. The CDR3 reads CASSPSAGTEAFF. CDR3 bases: TGTGCCAGCAGCCCCTCCGCCGGGACTGAAGCTTTCTTT.

The chain is built from TRBV19 and TRBJ1-5; D remains ambiguous. The germline gives CDR1 LNHDA, CDR2 SQIVND (reference sequence). This CDR3 has 14 residues. V was trimmed by 3 bases and J by 4 bases, leaving 10 bases between them. CDR3 nucleotides: TGTGCCAGTAGTATCGGACTGACTAATCAGCCCCAGCATTTT. This gives the protein CASSIGLTNQPQHF.

This clone was seen only once. The chain is built from TRBV7-2 and TRBJ1-5; 7 bases map to TRBD1. Unmatched junction bases numbered 6, after V lost 1 base and J lost 6 bases. In germline, CDR1 is SGHTA, CDR2 FQGNSA. The CDR3 loop spans 15 amino acids. The CDR3, as DNA: TGTGCCAGCAGCTTAGGAGGGGGCGCCGGTCAGCCCCAGCATTTT. Protein product: CASSLGGGAGQPQHF. The complete variable domain, with remaining parts taken from reference TRBV7-2 and TRBJ1-5, reads GAGVSQSPSNKVTEKGKDVELRCDPISGHTALYWYRQSLGQGLEFLIYFQGNSAPDKSGLPSDRFSAERTGGSVSTLTIQRTQQEDSAVYLCASSLGGGAGQPQHFGDGTRLSIL.

The CDR3 spells CASSLDGEGTEAFF. The CDR3 DNA follows: TGTGCCAGCAGCTTAGATGGGGAGGGCACTGAAGCTTTCTTT. The V and J genes are TRBV11-3 and TRBJ1-1; unclear D gene. Trimming removed 0 bases from V and 4 bases from J, with 9 bases in between. Germline loops: CDR1 SGHNT, CDR2 YENEEA. The CDR3 is made up of 14 amino acids.

This sequence joins TRBV5-1 and TRBJ2-5; possibly TRBD2 for D (6 bases). Trimming shortened V by 4 bases and J by 0 bases, and 13 bases separated the two germline ends. The CDR3 consists of 15 residues. CDR1 is SGHRS and CDR2 is YFSETQ in the germline V gene. CDR3 DNA: TGCGCCAGCAGCGGAGGGATCATGTACCAAGAGACCCAGTACTTC. Its translation is CASSGGIMYQETQYF.

This clone appeared once. The rearrangement uses TRBV28 and TRBJ1-2, with D possibly TRBD1 on 6 matching bases. The CDR3 sequence is 13 residues long. V was clipped by 7 bases and J by 9 bases, with 18 bases between them. The germline V gene has CDR1 MDHEN and CDR2 SYDVKM. DNA of the CDR3: TGTGCCAGCACCTTGGGGGGGGCGGATAGCTACACCTTC. Translated, it gives CASTLGGADSYTF.

The CDR3 reads CASSIRQGYYEQYF. In nucleotides, the CDR3 is TGTGCCAGTAGTATTCGGCAGGGATACTACGAGCAGTACTTC. The chain is built from TRBV19 and TRBJ2-7; perhaps TRBD1 as D (5 bases). Trimming shortened V by 3 bases and J by 3 bases, and 12 bases separated the two germline ends. This CDR3 region has 14 residues. Germline V gene sequence: CDR1 LNHDA, CDR2 SQIVND (reference sequence).

The rearrangement joins TRBV3-1 (or the pseudogene TRBV3-2) to TRBJ1-1, with a tentative D call TRBD1 (5 bases). This CDR3 has 16 amino acids. V lost 4 bases and J lost 0, with 15 bases in between. CDR1 and CDR2 from the germline V gene are LGHDT and YNNKEL (reference sequence). The CDR3 DNA is TGTGCCAGCAGCCCGGGACTCCTTCTAATGAACACTGAAGCTTTCTTT. Amino acids: CASSPGLLLMNTEAFF.